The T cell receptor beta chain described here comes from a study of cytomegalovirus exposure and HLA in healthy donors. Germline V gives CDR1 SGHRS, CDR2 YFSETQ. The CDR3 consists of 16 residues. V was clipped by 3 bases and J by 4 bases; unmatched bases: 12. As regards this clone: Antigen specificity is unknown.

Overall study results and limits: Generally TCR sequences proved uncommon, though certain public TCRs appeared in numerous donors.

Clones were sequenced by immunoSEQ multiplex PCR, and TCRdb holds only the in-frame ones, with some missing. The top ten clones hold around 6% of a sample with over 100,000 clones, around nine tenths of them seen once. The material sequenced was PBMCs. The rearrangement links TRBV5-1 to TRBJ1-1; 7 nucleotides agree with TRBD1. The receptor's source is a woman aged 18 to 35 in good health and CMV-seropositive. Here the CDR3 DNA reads TGCGCCAGCAGCTCCCTCCGACAGGGCACGGGCACTGAAGCTTTCTTT. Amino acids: CASSSLRQGTGTEAFF.